This paragraph reports one T cell receptor (beta chain). This record comes from a study of blood T cell repertoires in COVID-19. This CDR3 has 15 amino acids. Per the germline V gene, CDR1 is LGHNA and CDR2 is YNFKEQ. Trimming removed 4 bases at V and 1 base at J, with 8 bases between. The repertoire was sequenced with immunoSEQ multiplex PCR; TCRdb's copy has only in-frame clones and lacks some. The sample shows about 410,000 clones, roughly 86% of them seen only once. Sequenced sample: PBMCs or T cells enriched from blood (not recorded which). The TCR sequence derives from a woman in her thirties who had recovered from COVID-19. The gene calls are TRBV4-2 and TRBJ2-6; D ambiguous. The CDR3 region has the DNA TGTGCCAGCAGCCTCCCCGGGTCTGGGGCCAACGTCCTGACTTTC. As protein: CASSLPGSGANVLTF.